One and the same sample provided the 3 T cell receptor beta chains below, sequenced in a study of shared clonotypes between healthy human individuals. Positive CCR7 selection of CD45RO-negative cells yielded the naive CD8 cells, and terminally differentiated effector memory CD45RA+ cells were excluded. The data were produced by immunoSEQ multiplex PCR, yet TCRdb's version contains in-frame clones alone and is incomplete. Of about 680,000 clones in the sample, 92% are singletons; the top ten hold nearly 25%. The material sequenced was naive CD8+ T cells sorted from blood. The origin of the receptors is a man aged 25-45 years in good health.

This clone appeared a single time. V is TRBV15 and J is TRBJ2-5, with D unclear. The end of the DNA is better explained by TRBJ2-7, so the J call may be wrong. The CDR3 totals 13 residues. Looked up from germline, CDR1 is LNHNV and CDR2 is YYDKDF (reference sequence). The CDR3 bases are TGTGCCACCAGCAGAGATGCTCGATACGAGCAGTACTTC. Translated, it gives CATSRDARYEQYF.

The rearrangement links TRBV7-6 to TRBJ2-7, with 8 bases aligning to TRBD1. V gave up 3 bases and J gave up 7 bases; unmatched junction bases: 8. CDR3 length: 14 residues. Germline values: CDR1 SGHVS, CDR2 FNYEAQ. This CDR3 reads CASSLSGGAGEQYF. The DNA of the CDR3 is TGTGCCAGCAGCTTGTCAGGGGGCGCGGGGGAGCAGTACTTC.

The chain joins TRBV7-8 to TRBJ2-7; a possible D gene is TRBD2 (6 bases). From germline, CDR1 is SGHVS and CDR2 FQNEAQ. V lost 1 base and J 0 bases, leaving 10 bases between the germline ends. There are 15 residues in the CDR3. The CDR3 DNA sequence: TGTGCCAGCAGCTTAGAACTAGCTCACTCCTACGAGCAGTACTTC. Its protein is CASSLELAHSYEQYF.